A single sample gave rise to the 22 T cell receptor beta chains below, sequenced in a study of CD8+ T cells in alopecia areata. TCR sequencing used cDNA made by reverse transcription of extracted RNA. Here immunoSEQ multiplex PCR was the method, and the copy in TCRdb shows in-frame clones only, minus some. The top ten clones hold roughly 25% of a sample with under 70,000 clones, almost 97% of them seen once. The sequencing used CD8+ T cells sorted from blood, collected at week 0. The receptors derive from a human donor with alopecia areata.

In this sample, this clone turned up once. The V call is TRBV4-3, the J call TRBJ2-6, with D tentatively TRBD1 (5 bases). Germline V gene data show CDR1 as LGHNA and CDR2 as YSLEER. CDR3 size: 17 residues. V lost 2 bases, J lost 0 bases, and 11 bases lay in between. Here the CDR3 reads CASSQLHRFSGANVLTF. The CDR3 bases are TGCGCCAGCAGCCAATTACACAGGTTCTCTGGGGCCAACGTCCTGACTTTC.

The V gene is TRBV29-1, the J gene TRBJ2-7; TRBD2 is a possible D gene (6 bases). Germline V lookup: CDR1 SQVTM, CDR2 ANQGSEA. V was pared by 2 bases and J by 6 bases, with 11 bases between. The CDR3 is 12 amino acids. The chain's CDR3 is CSVEPAGGEQYF. For the CDR3, the DNA is TGCAGCGTTGAACCGGCCGGGGGCGAGCAGTACTTC.

The chain employs TRBV6-1 and TRBJ1-5, with 8 bases matching TRBD1. CDR3 size: 14 residues. The germline V gene encodes CDR1 MNHNS and CDR2 SASEGT. The V segment lost 6 bases and the J segment 7 bases; nucleotides outside the gene matches: 8. The CDR3 sequence is CASREDRVGQPQHF. The CDR3 DNA follows: TGTGCCAGCAGGGAGGACAGGGTTGGACAGCCCCAGCATTTT.

The DNA for the CDR3 is TGTGCCAGTAGTACCCCCCAAGCCTTCAACAATGAGCAGTTCTTC. Its translation: CASSTPQAFNNEQFF. The V gene is TRBV19, the J gene TRBJ2-1; no clear D. Trimming cost V 4 bases and J 5 bases, with 15 bases left between them. Germline V lookup: CDR1 LNHDA, CDR2 SQIVND (reference sequence). The CDR3 runs to 15 residues.

CDR3 amino acids: CASSFTGDEQYF. In DNA form, the CDR3 reads TGTGCCAGCAGTTTCACAGGGGACGAGCAGTACTTC. This chain connects TRBV27 to TRBJ2-7, with 7 bases fitting TRBD1. This CDR3 region has 12 residues. Losses at the gene ends were 3 bases for V and 5 bases for J; bases not matched to a gene: 1. Germline CDR1 MNHEY, CDR2 SMNVEV (reference sequence).

The rearrangement uses TRBV7-6 and TRBJ1-1; D call uncertain. The CDR3 spans 13 residues. Trimming pared 5 bases from V and 0 bases from J, leaving 7 bases between. Germline-derived CDR1 and CDR2 are SGHVS and FNYEAQ. In DNA, the CDR3 is TGTGCCAGCAGCCTAGAGATGAACACTGAAGCTTTCTTT. Its protein is CASSLEMNTEAFF.

DNA of the CDR3: TGCGCCAGCAGCCACACTAGCGGGGGGGCCTACGAGCAGTACTTC. Residues: CASSHTSGGAYEQYF. The chain employs TRBV4-3 and TRBJ2-7; 13 bases match TRBD2. Germline lookup yields CDR1 LGHNA and CDR2 YSLEER. The CDR3 extends over 15 amino acids. V lost 3 bases and J lost 2; bases outside the gene matches: 1.

V and J are TRBV4-1 and TRBJ1-1; tentatively, D is TRBD1 (5 bases). V was cut by 3 bases and J by 1 base, with 12 bases left in between. CDR1 and CDR2 from the germline V gene are MGHRA and YSYEKL. The CDR3 spans 15 residues. CDR3 sequence: CASSQAVTGNTEAFF. In DNA, the CDR3 is TGCGCCAGCAGCCAGGCGGTTACAGGGAACACTGAAGCTTTCTTT.

The chain joins TRBV7-9 to TRBJ2-3, with 9 bases identical to TRBD2. This CDR3 is built from 15 residues. After removal of 3 bases from V and 2 bases from J, the junction contained 3 bases not matched to a gene. Germline CDR1 reads SEHNR; CDR2 reads FQNEAQ (reference sequence). The CDR3 loop reads CASSLGGGATDTQYF. DNA of the CDR3: TGTGCCAGCAGCTTGGGCGGGGGGGCCACAGATACGCAGTATTTT.

The V and J genes are TRBV6-6 and TRBJ1-1; D is unresolved. Trimming pared 8 bases from V and 4 bases from J, leaving 14 bases between. From germline, CDR1 is MNHNY and CDR2 SVGAGI (reference sequence). CDR3 length: 13 residues. CDR3 protein: CASRYKASTEAFF. For the CDR3, the DNA is TGTGCCAGCCGCTATAAGGCGAGCACTGAAGCTTTCTTT.

The chain joins TRBV5-1 to TRBJ2-1, with 7 bases lining up with TRBD2. The V segment lost 4 bases and the J segment 3 bases; nucleotides outside the gene matches: 10. Germline V gene data show CDR1 as SGHRS and CDR2 as YFSETQ. The CDR3 loop spans 16 amino acids. In DNA form, the CDR3 reads TGCGCCAGCAGCGGGGCTGAGCGGGGTCTCTACAATGAGCAGTTCTTC. Translated: CASSGAERGLYNEQFF.

This chain links TRBV7-2 with TRBJ2-1, with 8 bases fitting TRBD2. CDR1 is SGHTA, CDR2 FQGNSA, per germline. The CDR3 is made up of 14 amino acids. Trimming at V came to 1 base and at J to 13 bases, leaving 9 bases not matched to a gene. CDR3 in amino acids: CASSLVLWRGAQFF. CDR3 coding DNA: TGTGCCAGCAGCTTAGTGTTATGGCGGGGGGCCCAGTTCTTC.

This chain uses TRBV19 with TRBJ1-1; D remains ambiguous. Germline V gives CDR1 LNHDA, CDR2 SQIVND (reference sequence). The CDR3 sequence is 14 residues long. V lost 0 bases, J lost 4 bases, and 9 bases lay in between. CDR3 in amino acids: CASSIEGGFTEAFF. CDR3 bases: TGTGCCAGTAGTATAGAGGGTGGGTTCACTGAAGCTTTCTTT. The complete variable domain, with remaining parts taken from reference TRBV19 and TRBJ1-1, reads DGGITQSPKYLFRKEGQNVTLSCEQNLNHDAMYWYRQDPGQGLRLIYYSQIVNDFQKGDIAEGYSVSREKKESFPLTVTSAQKNPTAFYLCASSIEGGFTEAFFGQGTRLTVV.

This chain joins TRBV13 and TRBJ1-4; TRBD1 is a possible D gene (5 bases). Trimming removed 4 bases at V and 6 bases at J, with 15 bases between. CDR1 is PRHDT and CDR2 is FYEKMQ in the germline V gene (reference sequence). This CDR3 has 15 residues. The CDR3 loop is CASSSRGGFDEKLFF. As DNA, the CDR3 is TGTGCCAGCAGCTCCCGCGGGGGTTTCGATGAAAAACTGTTTTTT.

The rearrangement links TRBV5-1 to TRBJ2-7; D gene uncertain. The V end was cut by 1 base, the J end by 3 bases, with 14 bases between. This CDR3 is built from 15 residues. The germline V gene has CDR1 SGHRS and CDR2 YFSETQ. The DNA for the CDR3 is TGCGCCAGCAGCTTGAGGCCTCTGGGCTTCTACGAGCAGTACTTC. This translates into CASSLRPLGFYEQYF.

This chain links TRBV23-1 with TRBJ2-7, with unresolved D. TRBV23-1 falls under the ORF class, with uncertain function. The CDR3 length is 15 residues. Trimming left V 4 bases short and J 6 bases short, with 19 bases between. The CDR3 sequence is CASSLRPFGRPEQYF. Written as DNA, the CDR3 is TGCGCCAGCAGTCTCCGGCCCTTCGGACGGCCCGAGCAGTACTTC.

This sequence joins TRBV6-5 and TRBJ1-1; 7 nucleotides line up with TRBD1. This CDR3 has 14 amino acids. The V gene end was trimmed by 7 bases and the J gene end by 3 bases; junction bases not matched to a gene: 8. Looked up from germline, CDR1 is MNHEY and CDR2 is SVGAGI. The CDR3 region has the DNA TGTGCCAGCACGGTCGGGACAGAGGACACTGAAGCTTTCTTT. Its protein is CASTVGTEDTEAFF.

The chain joins TRBV21-1 to TRBJ2-1; the table's D call, TRBD2, was not checked against the DNA. TRBV21-1 is recorded as a pseudogene. The CDR3 spans 19 residues. In DNA, the CDR3 is TGTGCCGCCGGGGGTCTAGCGGGGGGCCCGTCTAGCTCCTACAATGAGCAGTTCTTC. It translates to CAAGGLAGGPSSSYNEQFF.

The V call is TRBV29-1, the J call TRBJ2-7, with 8 bases fitting TRBD1. Per germline, CDR1 SQVTM and CDR2 ANQGSEA. This CDR3 region has 15 residues. V lost 2 bases to trimming and J lost 2 bases; unmatched junction nucleotides: 8. CDR3 protein: CSVEIAGQGPYEQYF. The CDR3, as DNA: TGCAGCGTTGAAATTGCCGGACAGGGTCCCTACGAGCAGTACTTC.

V usage is TRBV11-2 and J usage is TRBJ2-5, with a possible D match to TRBD2 (7 bases). V lost 7 bases and J 1 base, leaving 22 bases between the germline ends. Germline loops: CDR1 SGHAT, CDR2 FQNNGV. The CDR3 consists of 17 residues. The CDR3 DNA reads TGTGCCAGCAACTATGCCGAGGGGGGGGAGGCCCAAGAGACCCAGTACTTC. It yields the protein CASNYAEGGEAQETQYF.

The chain is built from TRBV7-2 and TRBJ2-7, with TRBD1 matching over 7 bases. Germline values: CDR1 SGHTA, CDR2 FQGNSA. The CDR3 has 13 amino acids. Losses at the gene ends were 0 bases for V and 12 bases for J; bases not matched to a gene: 8. This chain's CDR3 is CASSLASTGVTYF. The CDR3 region has the DNA TGTGCCAGCAGCTTAGCGAGCACAGGGGTTACGTACTTC.

V and J are TRBV5-1 and TRBJ2-7, with 8 bases that match TRBD1. Germline V gives CDR1 SGHRS, CDR2 YFSETQ. This CDR3 contains 15 residues. V lost 0 bases, J lost 3 bases, and 5 bases stayed unmatched. Here the CDR3 DNA reads TGCGCCAGCAGCTTGGTCGCAGGGGGCGACTACGAGCAGTACTTC. Translated, it gives CASSLVAGGDYEQYF.